Here is one T cell receptor beta chain with its context. No antigen is known for it. No clone much larger than this one lies a single base away; base qualities are absent. The data originate from a study of blood T cell repertoires in COVID-19 (dated by TCRdb to between 2020 and 2021). For context, the study as a whole: Samples covering the acute and convalescent phases of COVID-19 were provided by collaborators in the United States, Italy and Spain. The dataset comprised deeply sampled blood TCRbeta repertoires from subjects exposed to, actively infected with, or recovered from COVID-19. Sample metadata almost always included a de-identified subject ID, COVID-19 status, age in years and sex. HLA class I and class II types, where available, came from metadata supplied by the sample provider rather than from assay-based typing. The repertoires were made available in a free public database intended to serve as a resource for research on the immune response to SARS-CoV-2. The material from the prospective study consisted of cDNA or gDNA derived from T cells, B-cell-depleted T cells, or PBMCs. Samples came from the ongoing ImmuneRACE study (first 160 participants) plus 1,254 subjects from 6 global collaborators. Broad study findings and their caveats: Clinical and demographic metadata were provided uncurated, with the amount varying by source and participant.

TCRbeta CDR3 regions were amplified from genomic DNA using the immunoSEQ Assay, a bias-controlled multiplex PCR. Regarding the original processing steps: Within the assay, amplification of reference gene primers was used to estimate how many nucleated cells each sample contained. To quantify the absolute abundance of each unique TCRbeta CDR3 rearrangement, sequence reads were collapsed and filtered. For each sample, productive Simpson clonality was calculated by taking the square root of Simpson's diversity index across productive rearrangements. Held by TCRdb, this immuneACCESS table contains in-frame sequences only and omits some clones. Under half of the omission traces to an unresolved V gene where checked; the cause of the rest is unknown. Clonal size and the V and J genes are those of that table, whereas D and trimming came from the DNA. Here the sample has about 160,000 clones; around four fifths occur a single time. The ten largest clones take up approximately 8% of the sample.

In the prospective study, participants were about 18 to 95 years old, resided in 25 or so geographic areas of the United States, and were enrolled through a virtual design. Cohort assignment in the prospective study relied on participant-reported clinical history from a screening survey and a study questionnaire. ImmuneRACE Cohort 3 recovered participants were defined by two consecutive negative NP/OP PCR tests, healthcare professional clearance, or symptom resolution. Each participant in the prospective study had whole blood, serum and a nasopharyngeal or oropharyngeal swab collected by mobile phlebotomists. Participants in the prospective study had the option to provide additional blood draws and questionnaires over an approximately 2-month period. Before DNA extraction, prospective study blood samples were shipped either frozen or at room temperature. The sequence was obtained from a woman aged 45-59 years who had recovered from COVID-19. Sequencing input: PBMCs or T cells enriched from blood (not recorded which).

Here the CDR3 is given as CASSQDVGAGTEAFF. In nucleotide form, the sequence is TGCGCCAGCAGCCAAGATGTGGGGGCTGGCACTGAAGCTTTCTTT. The rearrangement joined TRBV4-1 to TRBJ1-1; the D gene is possibly TRBD1, with 6 bases matching. There are 15 amino acids in the CDR3, from cysteine to phenylalanine inclusive. The entry retains the CDR3 DNA only, 45 bases that are in frame from base 1. From a lookup of the germline V gene, CDR1 and CDR2 are MGHRA and YSYEKL. Deletion took 0 bases off V and 4 bases off J, with a span of 12 bases between the germline ends.